The rows below give T cell receptor beta chains drawn from one sample of a study of cytomegalovirus exposure and HLA in healthy donors. Profiling relied on immunoSEQ multiplex PCR, and the TCRdb table lists in-frame clones only, not all of them. The sample has around 220,000 clones, approximately 80% seen once; the top ten hold 0.22%. What was sequenced was PBMCs. The origin of the receptors is a girl aged 2 to 9 in good health and CMV-seronegative. The CDR3 runs from the conserved cysteine through the conserved F or W. A D gene is named only where the DNA matches it firmly. Some rows have no size entry. The others give once, few or many, or a class for an expanded clone.

J,D,size,V,DNA,CDR3
TRBJ2-5,.,.,TRBV5-6,TGTGCCAGCAGCCTAGCCGGGGTCAGACCAAGCCAAGAGACCCAGTACTTC,CASSLAGVRPSQETQYF
TRBJ1-3,.,.,TRBV29-1,TGCAGCGTTTTGGACAGTCCATACTCTGGAAACACCATATATTTT,CSVLDSPYSGNTIYF
TRBJ1-3,.,.,TRBV7-6,TGTGCCAGCTCTTTAGGGGGAGGAAACACCATATATTTT,CASSLGGGNTIYF
TRBJ2-5,TRBD2,.,TRBV27,TGTGCCAGCAGTTTATGGGGGGGCCAAGAGACCCAGTACTTC,CASSLWGGQETQYF
TRBJ2-4,.,few,TRBV7-9,TGTGCCAGCAGCTTAGATGTGGGAGAAAAAAAGAACATTCAGTACTTC,CASSLDVGEKKNIQYF
TRBJ2-3,TRBD1,.,TRBV14,TGTGCCAGCAGACACAGGGGTAGTACGCAGTATTTT,CASRHRGSTQYF
TRBJ2-7,.,.,TRBV2,TGTGCCAGCAGTGAAGCGCTAGACCACCAAGGAGAGCAGTACTTC,CASSEALDHQGEQYF
TRBJ2-7,.,few,TRBV7-2,TGTGCCAGCAGTTCAGACAGGTTTCGATCCGAGCAGTACTTC,CASSSDRFRSEQYF
TRBJ1-5,TRBD1,.,TRBV11-2,TGTGCCAGCAGCTTAGGCCGAATCGGACAGGCGCTAATAAATCAGCCCCAGCATTTT,CASSLGRIGQALINQPQHF
TRBJ2-1,.,.,TRBV10-2,TGCGCCAGCAGTGACCCCGAAATTTGGGCAGGAGAGCAGTTCTTC,CASSDPEIWAGEQFF
TRBJ1-1,.,.,TRBV7-2,TGTGCCAGCAGCTCGAGCTCTGCCGGGGGGATCACTGAAGCTTTCTTT,CASSSSSAGGITEAFF
TRBJ2-1,.,.,TRBV10-1,TGCGCCAGCAGTCAAAAAGGGGTCTGGTGGGAGCAGTTCTTC,CASSQKGVWWEQFF
TRBJ1-4,.,.,TRBV6-5,TGTGCCAGCTCCATGGGGGGGAACTATGAAAAACTGTTTTTT,CASSMGGNYEKLFF
TRBJ2-1,TRBD2,.,TRBV6-5,TGTGCCAGCAGTTACTCTCTTAGCGGGAGGTACAATGAGCAGTTCTTC,CASSYSLSGRYNEQFF
TRBJ2-7,TRBD2,few,TRBV6-6,TGTGCCAGCAACGGGAGGGCGCGAGGCGAGCAGTACTTC,CASNGRARGEQYF
TRBJ1-1,.,.,TRBV7-9,TGTTCCAGCACCCTCCCAGGGGTAGCTGAAGCTTTCTTT,CSSTLPGVAEAFF
TRBJ2-5,TRBD1,.,TRBV5-1,TGCGCCAGCAGCGGGGGACAGGCCCTTCGGGGGTACTTC,CASSGGQALRGYF
TRBJ2-1,TRBD2,once,TRBV19,TGTGCCAGTAGTATAGGTAGTAGCGGGAGAGATGAGCAGTTCTTC,CASSIGSSGRDEQFF
TRBJ1-6,TRBD1,.,TRBV5-4,TGTGCCAGCAGCTCGGGACAGGGGTTTAGTTCACCCCTCCACTTT,CASSSGQGFSSPLHF
TRBJ2-1,.,few,TRBV4-2,TGTGCCAGCAGCCAAGATTCCGGTAAGGTGGCAGGGTTGGACAATGAGCAGTTCTTC,CASSQDSGKVAGLDNEQFF
TRBJ2-2,TRBD2,.,TRBV28,TGTGCCAGCAGTACTAGCGGGTCAAACACCGGGGAGCTGTTTTTT,CASSTSGSNTGELFF
TRBJ2-1,.,.,TRBV7-9,TGTGCCAGCAGCTTACAGGACTATATCAATGAGCAGTTCTTC,CASSLQDYINEQFF
TRBJ2-1,TRBD2,.,TRBV5-1,TGCGCCAGCAGCCCTAGCGGGCGTTACAATGAGCAGTTCTTC,CASSPSGRYNEQFF
TRBJ2-2,TRBD1,.,TRBV7-8,TGTGCCAGCGTTCGTGGCAGGGGGATAATCGGAGGCACCGGGGAGCTGTTTTTT,CASVRGRGIIGGTGELFF
TRBJ1-2,TRBD1,.,TRBV7-9,TGTGCCAGCAGCTTGGGGGACAGTTTTAACTATGGCTACACCTTC,CASSLGDSFNYGYTF
TRBJ2-5,.,.,TRBV2,TGTGCCAGCAGTGGCCGGACAGCGGAGACCCAGTACTTC,CASSGRTAETQYF
TRBJ1-4,.,.,TRBV15,TGTGCCACCAGCAGGGCCCCCAACGAAAAACTGTTTTTT,CATSRAPNEKLFF
TRBJ1-5,.,few,TRBV30,TGTGCCTGGAGTGTCGAGGGCAATCAGCCCCAGCATTTT,CAWSVEGNQPQHF
TRBJ2-2,TRBD2,.,TRBV30,TGTGCCTGGAGTCCTCTCACCAGGGTTAGCGGGGGGGGGAACACCGGGGAGCTGTTTTTT,CAWSPLTRVSGGGNTGELFF
TRBJ2-7,TRBD2,.,TRBV27,TGTGCCAGCAGTTTACCCCCTAGCGGGAGGGCGAAAGAGCAGTACTTC,CASSLPPSGRAKEQYF
TRBJ2-1,.,.,TRBV30,TGTGCCTGGAGCCAGGGGTCCCACTACAATGAGCAGTTCTTC,CAWSQGSHYNEQFF
TRBJ2-3,TRBD2,.,TRBV5-4,TGTGCCAGCAGCTTGCGGCGGGAGTTAGATACGCAGTATTTT,CASSLRRELDTQYF
TRBJ1-1,.,.,TRBV5-1,TGCGCCAGCAGCTTGGCAGACAGATCGATGGACACTGAAGCTTTCTTT,CASSLADRSMDTEAFF
TRBJ2-1,TRBD2,.,TRBV19,TGTGCCAGTAGTATCCCTAGCGGGAGGGATTACAATGAGCAGTTCTTC,CASSIPSGRDYNEQFF
TRBJ1-6,.,.,TRBV6-1,TGTGCCAGCAGTGATGGAGATAATTCACCCCTCCACTTT,CASSDGDNSPLHF
TRBJ2-6,.,.,TRBV2,TGTGCCAGCAGTGAACTCGGTGGGGCCAACGTCCTGACTTTC,CASSELGGANVLTF
TRBJ2-1,TRBD2,.,TRBV2,TGTGCCGTCTTAGGACTAGCGGGACCCGGTGCACGCGACAATGAGCAGTTCTTC,CAVLGLAGPGARDNEQFF